This T cell receptor (beta chain) was captured by sequencing in a study of blood T cell repertoires in COVID-19. The data were produced by immunoSEQ multiplex PCR, yet TCRdb's version contains in-frame clones alone and is incomplete. The sample shows 120,000 or so clones, around 80% of them seen only once. Trimming removed 5 bases from V and 4 bases from J, with 11 bases in between. CDR3 length equals 13 residues. Per germline, CDR1 MNHEY and CDR2 SVGAGI. V gene TRBV6-5 combines with J gene TRBJ2-5, with a weak D call TRBD2 (6 bases). This sequence originates from an older man with active or convalescent COVID-19. The sequencing input was peripheral blood. CDR3 bases: TGTGCCAGCAGTCAGTGGGGACTAGAGACCCAGTACTTC. Encoded protein: CASSQWGLETQYF.